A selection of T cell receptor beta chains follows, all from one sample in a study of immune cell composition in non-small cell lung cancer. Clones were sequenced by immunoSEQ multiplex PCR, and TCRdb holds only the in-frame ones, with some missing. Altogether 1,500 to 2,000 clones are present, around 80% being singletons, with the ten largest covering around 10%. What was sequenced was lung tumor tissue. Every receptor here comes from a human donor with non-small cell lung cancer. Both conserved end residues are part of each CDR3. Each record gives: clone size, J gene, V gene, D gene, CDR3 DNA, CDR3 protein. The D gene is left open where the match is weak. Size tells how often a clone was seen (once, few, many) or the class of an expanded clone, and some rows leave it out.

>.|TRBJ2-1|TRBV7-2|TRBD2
TGTGCCAGCAGAGCAGCGGGAGGACTAGCGGGAGATGAGCAGTTCTTC
CASRAAGGLAGDEQFF
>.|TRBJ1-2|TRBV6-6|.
TGTGCCAGCAGTCCCGGGACAAAGTATGGCTACACCTTC
CASSPGTKYGYTF
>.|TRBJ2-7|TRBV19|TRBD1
TGTGCCAGTAGTATCGGGACAGGGCCCTACGAGCAGTACTTC
CASSIGTGPYEQYF
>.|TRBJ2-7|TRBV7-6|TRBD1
TGTGCCAGCAGCTTACGTTCGGACAGGGGGTACGAGCAGTACTTC
CASSLRSDRGYEQYF
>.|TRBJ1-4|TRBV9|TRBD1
TGTGCCAGCAGCAAACGGACAGGGTCAAATGAAAAACTGTTTTTT
CASSKRTGSNEKLFF
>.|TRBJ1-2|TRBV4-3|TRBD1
TGCGCCAGCAGCCCACAGGGGGCTGGGGATGGCTACACCTTC
CASSPQGAGDGYTF
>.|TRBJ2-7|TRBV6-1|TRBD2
TGTGCCAGCAGTGCCTCTCCGGGACTAGCGGGAGGACCCAGCTCCTACGAGCAGTACTTC
CASSASPGLAGGPSSYEQYF
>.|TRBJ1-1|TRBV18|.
TGTGCCAGCTCACCACCTCAGGGTACTGAAGCTTTCTTT
CASSPPQGTEAFF
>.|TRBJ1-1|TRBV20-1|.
TGCAGTGCTAGATCCTACACTGAAGCTTTCTTT
CSARSYTEAFF
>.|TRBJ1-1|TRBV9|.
TGTGCCAGCAGCGTAGAAGGGGGAGCCATGAACACTGAAGCTTTCTTT
CASSVEGGAMNTEAFF
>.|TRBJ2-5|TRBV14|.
TGTGCCAGCAGCCCGAAGGGGTGGGAGACCCAGTACTTC
CASSPKGWETQYF
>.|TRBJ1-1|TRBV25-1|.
TGTGCCAGCAGTCCCCAGGGAAGGGGCACTGAAGCTTTCTTT
CASSPQGRGTEAFF
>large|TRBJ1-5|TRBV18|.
TGTGCCAGCTCACAGGACAGAAATCAGCCCCAGCATTTT
CASSQDRNQPQHF
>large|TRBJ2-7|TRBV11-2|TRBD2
TGTGCCAGCAGCTTAGGGACTAGAGAGCAGTACTTC
CASSLGTREQYF
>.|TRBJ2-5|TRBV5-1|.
TGCGCCAGCAGACGGGCGGGGACAGTATCCCAAGAGACCCAGTACTTC
CASRRAGTVSQETQYF
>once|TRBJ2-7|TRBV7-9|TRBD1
TGTGCCAGCAGCTCACCGGGACAGGGGGCCCACGAGCAGTACTTC
CASSSPGQGAHEQYF
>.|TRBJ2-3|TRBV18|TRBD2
TGTGCCAGCTCACCGGGACTAGCAGCTAGCACAGATACGCAGTATTTT
CASSPGLAASTDTQYF
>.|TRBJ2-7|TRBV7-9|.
TGTGCCAGCAGCCTAGAGGGGTTTTGGGGAGAGCAGTACTTC
CASSLEGFWGEQYF
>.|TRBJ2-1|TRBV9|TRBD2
TGTGCCAGCAGCGGGGGCCGGCGGGAGGGCAATGAGCAGTTCTTC
CASSGGRREGNEQFF
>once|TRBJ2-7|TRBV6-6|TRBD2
TGTGCCAGCAGTCCCCCCGGGGGGGAAGAGCAGTACTTC
CASSPPGGEEQYF
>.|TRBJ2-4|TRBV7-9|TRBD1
TGTGCCAGCAGTTGGGACAGGGCCAAAAACATTCAGTACTTC
CASSWDRAKNIQYF
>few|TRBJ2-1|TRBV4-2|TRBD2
TGTGCCAGCAGCCAAGATTGGACTAGCGCGCATTGGTACTACAATGAGCAGTTCTTC
CASSQDWTSAHWYYNEQFF
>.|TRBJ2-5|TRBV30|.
TGTGCCTCACGGCGAGGGATCGGAGAGACCCAGTACTTC
CASRRGIGETQYF
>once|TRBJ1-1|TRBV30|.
TGTGCCTGGAGTGCGGGGAACACTGAAGCTTTCTTT
CAWSAGNTEAFF
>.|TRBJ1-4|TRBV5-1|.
TGCGCCAGCAGCTTGGTCGGACAAGCTTTT
CASSLVGQAF
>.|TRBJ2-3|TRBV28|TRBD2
TGTGCCAGCACCCCCCTTCGGGAGGGGTATCACACAGATACGCAGTATTTT
CASTPLREGYHTDTQYF
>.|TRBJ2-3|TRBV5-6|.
TGTGCCAGCAGCTTGGGAGGGCCTGATACGCAGTATTTT
CASSLGGPDTQYF
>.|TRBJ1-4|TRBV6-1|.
TGTGCCAGCAGGTCCCCCTCGGGACAAAGGAAAAAACTGTTTTTT
CASRSPSGQRKKLFF
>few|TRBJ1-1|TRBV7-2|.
TGTGCCAGCAGCCTGACAGGATCAGCAAACACTGAAGCTTTCTTT
CASSLTGSANTEAFF
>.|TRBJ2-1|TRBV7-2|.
TGTGCCAGCAGCGGGGAGGGGGGACCAACGGGCAATGAGCAGTTCTTC
CASSGEGGPTGNEQFF
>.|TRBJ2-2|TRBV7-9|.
TGTGCCAGCAGCCCCCCACTCGGGGAGCTGTTTTTT
CASSPPLGELFF
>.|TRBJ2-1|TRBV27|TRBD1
TGTGCCAGCAGACTAGGGGGCGAAGTCTACAATGAGCAGTTCTTC
CASRLGGEVYNEQFF
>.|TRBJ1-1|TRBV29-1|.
TGCAGCGTTGAATTGGGAGCCACTGAAGCTTTCTTT
CSVELGATEAFF
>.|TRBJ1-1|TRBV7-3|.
TGTGCCAGCAGCCGAGGCGGGGGGGTAGAAGCTTTCTTT
CASSRGGGVEAFF
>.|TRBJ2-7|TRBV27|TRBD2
TGTGCCAGCAGTTTTGTACTAGCGAGAGTCTACGAGCAGTACTTC
CASSFVLARVYEQYF
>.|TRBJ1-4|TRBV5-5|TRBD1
TGTGCCAGCAGCTTGACTCCGGGACAGGGGAGGGGAAAGCTGTTTTTT
CASSLTPGQGRGKLFF
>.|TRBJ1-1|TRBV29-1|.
TGCAGCGTGTTACAGGGTCCCGGAGGCGCTTTCTTT
CSVLQGPGGAFF
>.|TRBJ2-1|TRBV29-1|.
TGCAGCGTTGAAGATCGTTATGAGCAGTTCTTC
CSVEDRYEQFF
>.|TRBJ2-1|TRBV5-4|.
TGTGCCAGCAGCTGGCGGGCGAATGAGCAGTTCTTC
CASSWRANEQFF
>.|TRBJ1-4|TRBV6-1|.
TGTGCCAGCAGAGGGGGTCGAGAAAAACTGTTTTTT
CASRGGREKLFF
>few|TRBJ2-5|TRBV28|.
TGTGCCAGCAGTTTAGGCAGGGTAGAGACCCAGTACTTC
CASSLGRVETQYF
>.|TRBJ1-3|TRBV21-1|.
TGTGCCAGCAGCAAAGACAGCTACTCTGGAAACACCATATATTTT
CASSKDSYSGNTIYF
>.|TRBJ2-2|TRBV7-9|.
TGTGCCAGCAGCTCCACAGGGAACGGGGAGCTGTTTTTT
CASSSTGNGELFF
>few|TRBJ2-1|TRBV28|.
TGTGCCACCTTTAACAGGGCAAGGGAGCAGTTCTTC
CATFNRAREQFF
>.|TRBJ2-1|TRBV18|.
TGTGCCAGCTCACTAACGGAGGCTACCCTTTGGGAGCAGTTCTTC
CASSLTEATLWEQFF
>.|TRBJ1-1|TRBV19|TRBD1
TGTGCCAGTAGTATAGGGACAGGGCGCACTGAAGCTTTCTTT
CASSIGTGRTEAFF
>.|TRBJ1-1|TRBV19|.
TGTGCCAGTAGTATAGCAGGAATGAACACTGAAGCTTTCTTT
CASSIAGMNTEAFF
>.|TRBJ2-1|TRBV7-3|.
TGTGCCAGCAGCCCCCATCCGGGTAACTATGAGCAGTTCTTC
CASSPHPGNYEQFF
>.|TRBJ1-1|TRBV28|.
TGTGCCAGCAGGTCAGGGGAGAACACTGAAGCTTTCTTT
CASRSGENTEAFF
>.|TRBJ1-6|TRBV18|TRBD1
TGTGCCAGCTCACCGGGACAGGGAGATAATTCACCCCTCCACTTT
CASSPGQGDNSPLHF
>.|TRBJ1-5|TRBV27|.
TGTGCCAGCAGTTTAGGGCAAAGTCAGCCCCAGCATTTT
CASSLGQSQPQHF
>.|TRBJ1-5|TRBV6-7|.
TGTGCCAGCAGAACACTAACACAGGGATTTAGCAATCAGCCCCAGCATTTT
CASRTLTQGFSNQPQHF
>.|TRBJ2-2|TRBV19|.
TGTGCCAGTTCCGCCGCCAGCGGACACACCGGGGAGCTGTTTTTT
CASSAASGHTGELFF
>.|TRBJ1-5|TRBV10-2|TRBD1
TGCGCCAGTCCTACAGGGGAGAATCAGCCCCAGCATTTT
CASPTGENQPQHF
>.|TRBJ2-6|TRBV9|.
TGTGCCAGCAGCGCTGATTTCCTAGCCCTGACTTTC
CASSADFLALTF
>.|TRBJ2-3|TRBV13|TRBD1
TGTGCCAGCAGTAATAGCCGGGACAGTAGCACAGATACGCAGTATTTT
CASSNSRDSSTDTQYF